These T cell receptor beta chains were read from a single sample in a study of a mutant IDH1 vaccine in newly diagnosed glioma. Using immunoSEQ multiplex PCR, the repertoire was profiled, and TCRdb retains in-frame clones only, with some absent. The sample records around 49,000 clones, around 80% being singletons. These receptors' targets are unknown. Sequenced material: PBMCs, taken from a glioma patient whose treatment included an IDH1 peptide vaccine. The receptors come from a man aged 50-60 years with glioma. Both conserved end residues are part of each CDR3. D genes are given only for firm matches. Expanded clones are given a class, and other clones once, few, many or no size at all.

>TRBJ2-5|-|-|TRBV11-3
TGTGCCAGCAGCTTAGATGGGAGGAGAGAGACCCAGTACTTC
CASSLDGRRETQYF
>TRBJ1-2|-|-|TRBV27
TGTGCCAGCAGCCCCGGGGCCAACTATGGCTACACCTTC
CASSPGANYGYTF
>TRBJ1-1|-|TRBD1|TRBV30
TGTGCCCGGGACAGGGGAACCACTGAAGCTTTCTTT
CARDRGTTEAFF
>TRBJ1-4|-|-|TRBV7-8
TGTGCCAGCAGCTTACGGCCAACTAATGAAAAACTGTTTTTT
CASSLRPTNEKLFF
>TRBJ2-5|-|TRBD2|TRBV5-1
TGCGCCAGCAGCTTGGTTGTCGGGGGGGCGACGGAGACCCAGTACTTC
CASSLVVGGATETQYF
>TRBJ2-2|once|-|TRBV6-5
TGTGCCAGCAGTTACTCAGCAGGGGTAACCGGGGAGCTGTTTTTT
CASSYSAGVTGELFF
>TRBJ1-4|-|TRBD1|TRBV28
TGTGCCAGCAGTTTCGGGGACAGGGGTTATGAAAAACTGTTTTTT
CASSFGDRGYEKLFF
>TRBJ1-1|-|-|TRBV18
TGTGCCAGCTCACCACAGTCGGGTCTGGCCGCTGAAGCTTTCTTT
CASSPQSGLAAEAFF
>TRBJ2-1|-|-|TRBV18
TGTGCCAGCTCACCACCAAGCTTTATGGCGCAGTTCTTC
CASSPPSFMAQFF
>TRBJ2-1|-|-|TRBV5-1
TGCGCCAGCAGCTTGGCGATAACCAAGACTTACAATGAGCAGTTCTTC
CASSLAITKTYNEQFF
>TRBJ2-7|-|TRBD2|TRBV18
TGTGCCAGCTCACCACCCCTAGCGGAATCCTACGAGCAGTACTTC
CASSPPLAESYEQYF
>TRBJ2-2|few|TRBD1|TRBV27
TGTGCCAGCAGTCCCAACCAGGGGGCAACCGGGGAGCTGTTTTTT
CASSPNQGATGELFF
>TRBJ2-2|-|TRBD1|TRBV19
TGTGCCAGTAGTACGACAGGGGCTACCACCGGGGAGCTGTTTTTT
CASSTTGATTGELFF
>TRBJ1-5|-|-|TRBV15
TGTGCCACCAGCAGAGGGGTTGGTCAGCCCCAGCATTTT
CATSRGVGQPQHF
>TRBJ2-3|-|TRBD2|TRBV13
TGTGCCAGCAGCCTAGGCTACGGGGGGGATTTCGGGGATACGCAGTATTTT
CASSLGYGGDFGDTQYF
>TRBJ2-5|few|TRBD1|TRBV6-6
TGTGCCAGCAGTTACGCGGACAGGGCCCAAGAGACCCAGTACTTC
CASSYADRAQETQYF
>TRBJ1-2|-|TRBD1|TRBV5-6
TGTGCCAGCAGCCTACTCGGGGGACAGAGCGTCAGCTATGGCTACACCTTC
CASSLLGGQSVSYGYTF
>TRBJ1-3|-|-|TRBV5-6
TGTGCCAGCAGCTTGGGTCCGATCTCTGGAAACACCATATATTTT
CASSLGPISGNTIYF
>TRBJ2-2|-|-|TRBV7-2
TGTGCCAGCAGCTTAGGCGCTCTAAACACCGGGGAGCTGTTTTTT
CASSLGALNTGELFF
>TRBJ1-1|-|TRBD1|TRBV2
TGTGCCAGCAGATCAACAGGGGATTCGAACACTGAAGCTTTCTTT
CASRSTGDSNTEAFF
>TRBJ1-1|once|-|TRBV18
TGTGCCAGCTCACGATTGGCGGGCGGATTGAACACTGAAGCTTTCTTT
CASSRLAGGLNTEAFF
>TRBJ2-1|-|TRBD1|TRBV5-5
TGTGCCAGCAGCTTGTCAGGGGGCGCCTACAATGAGCAGTTCTTC
CASSLSGGAYNEQFF
>TRBJ2-7|few|-|TRBV7-9
TGTGCCAGCAGCTCTCATTACGAGCAGTACTTC
CASSSHYEQYF
>TRBJ2-7|-|TRBD1|TRBV10-2
TGCGCCAGCACCAAATCGGGGACAGGAAACTCCTACGAGCAGTACTTC
CASTKSGTGNSYEQYF
>TRBJ1-5|few|-|TRBV7-9
TGTGCCAGCAGCTTAGGGGGGGCAGGCTGGGGCAATCAGCCCCAGCATTTT
CASSLGGAGWGNQPQHF
>TRBJ1-1|few|-|TRBV7-2
TGTGCCAGCAGCTTAGAATTGTACACTGAAGCTTTCTTT
CASSLELYTEAFF
>TRBJ1-2|-|-|TRBV2
TGTGCCAGCAGTGAGAGGGGGGCCTATGGCTACACCTTC
CASSERGAYGYTF
>TRBJ2-2|-|-|TRBV21-1
TGTGCCAGCAGCAATCGCCTTTTCCGGGGGAGGACCGGGGAGCTGTTTTTT
CASSNRLFRGRTGELFF
>TRBJ1-2|-|-|TRBV28
TGTGCCAGCAGCCAAAGGGCGGGATATGGCTACACCTTC
CASSQRAGYGYTF
>TRBJ2-3|once|-|TRBV10-3
TGTGCCATCTCCGACGCTAGCACAGATACGCAGTATTTT
CAISDASTDTQYF
>TRBJ1-1|once|-|TRBV7-9
TGTGCCAGCAGCGGCCGTGGGGGCACTGAAGCTTTCTTT
CASSGRGGTEAFF
>TRBJ1-2|-|-|TRBV15
TGTGCCACCAGCAGAGATAGGGCAGCGAACTATGGCTACACCTTC
CATSRDRAANYGYTF
>TRBJ1-1|-|TRBD1|TRBV4-1
TGCGCCAGCAGCCAAGAGTCAGGACAGGATGAAGCTTTCTTT
CASSQESGQDEAFF
>TRBJ1-5|-|-|TRBV4-1
TGCGCCAGCAGCCAACTTATACAGGGTAATCAGCCCCAGCATTTT
CASSQLIQGNQPQHF
>TRBJ1-3|-|-|TRBV5-1
TGCGCCAGCAGCTCTGAGGGGAAAGGAGGAAACACCATATATTTT
CASSSEGKGGNTIYF
>TRBJ2-5|-|TRBD2|TRBV6-6
TGTGCCAGCAGTTACCCCGGGGGGGGAGGTGAGACCCAGTACTTC
CASSYPGGGGETQYF
>TRBJ1-1|-|TRBD1|TRBV7-9
TGTGCCAGCAGCCGAACAGGGGGAGGGACTGAAGCTTTCTTT
CASSRTGGGTEAFF
>TRBJ1-1|few|TRBD1|TRBV9
TGTGCCAGCAGCCCAGGGACAGGACCGGCTTTCTTT
CASSPGTGPAFF
>TRBJ2-7|once|TRBD1|TRBV9
TGTGCCAGCAGCCCAGGGACAGGGCCCTACGAGCAGTACTTC
CASSPGTGPYEQYF
>TRBJ1-5|once|TRBD1|TRBV27
TGTGCCAGCAGGGCGGGGACAGGAGGTCAGCCCCAGCATTTT
CASRAGTGGQPQHF
>TRBJ2-1|-|TRBD2|TRBV30
TGTGCCTGGAGTCTCCAACTAGCGGGGGGGGGTGAGCAGTTCTTC
CAWSLQLAGGGEQFF
>TRBJ1-5|-|TRBD1|TRBV5-6
TGTGCCAGCAGCTGGGGACAGGGGGGCAATCAGCCCCAGCATTTT
CASSWGQGGNQPQHF